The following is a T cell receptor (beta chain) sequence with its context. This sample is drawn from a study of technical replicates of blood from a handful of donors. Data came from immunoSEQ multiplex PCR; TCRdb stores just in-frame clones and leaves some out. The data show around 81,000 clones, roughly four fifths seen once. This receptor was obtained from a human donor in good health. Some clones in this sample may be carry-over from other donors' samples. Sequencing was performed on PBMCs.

CDR3 in amino acids: CASSLHGQGNEQFF. CDR3 nucleotide sequence: TGTGCCAGCAGCTTGCATGGACAGGGAAATGAGCAGTTCTTC. The chain joins TRBV5-4 to TRBJ2-1, with 8 bases matching TRBD1. The CDR3 runs 14 residues. Per the germline V gene, CDR1 is SGHNT and CDR2 is YYREEE (reference sequence). With 1 base clipped from V and 7 bases from J, the junction kept 4 bases outside the gene matches.